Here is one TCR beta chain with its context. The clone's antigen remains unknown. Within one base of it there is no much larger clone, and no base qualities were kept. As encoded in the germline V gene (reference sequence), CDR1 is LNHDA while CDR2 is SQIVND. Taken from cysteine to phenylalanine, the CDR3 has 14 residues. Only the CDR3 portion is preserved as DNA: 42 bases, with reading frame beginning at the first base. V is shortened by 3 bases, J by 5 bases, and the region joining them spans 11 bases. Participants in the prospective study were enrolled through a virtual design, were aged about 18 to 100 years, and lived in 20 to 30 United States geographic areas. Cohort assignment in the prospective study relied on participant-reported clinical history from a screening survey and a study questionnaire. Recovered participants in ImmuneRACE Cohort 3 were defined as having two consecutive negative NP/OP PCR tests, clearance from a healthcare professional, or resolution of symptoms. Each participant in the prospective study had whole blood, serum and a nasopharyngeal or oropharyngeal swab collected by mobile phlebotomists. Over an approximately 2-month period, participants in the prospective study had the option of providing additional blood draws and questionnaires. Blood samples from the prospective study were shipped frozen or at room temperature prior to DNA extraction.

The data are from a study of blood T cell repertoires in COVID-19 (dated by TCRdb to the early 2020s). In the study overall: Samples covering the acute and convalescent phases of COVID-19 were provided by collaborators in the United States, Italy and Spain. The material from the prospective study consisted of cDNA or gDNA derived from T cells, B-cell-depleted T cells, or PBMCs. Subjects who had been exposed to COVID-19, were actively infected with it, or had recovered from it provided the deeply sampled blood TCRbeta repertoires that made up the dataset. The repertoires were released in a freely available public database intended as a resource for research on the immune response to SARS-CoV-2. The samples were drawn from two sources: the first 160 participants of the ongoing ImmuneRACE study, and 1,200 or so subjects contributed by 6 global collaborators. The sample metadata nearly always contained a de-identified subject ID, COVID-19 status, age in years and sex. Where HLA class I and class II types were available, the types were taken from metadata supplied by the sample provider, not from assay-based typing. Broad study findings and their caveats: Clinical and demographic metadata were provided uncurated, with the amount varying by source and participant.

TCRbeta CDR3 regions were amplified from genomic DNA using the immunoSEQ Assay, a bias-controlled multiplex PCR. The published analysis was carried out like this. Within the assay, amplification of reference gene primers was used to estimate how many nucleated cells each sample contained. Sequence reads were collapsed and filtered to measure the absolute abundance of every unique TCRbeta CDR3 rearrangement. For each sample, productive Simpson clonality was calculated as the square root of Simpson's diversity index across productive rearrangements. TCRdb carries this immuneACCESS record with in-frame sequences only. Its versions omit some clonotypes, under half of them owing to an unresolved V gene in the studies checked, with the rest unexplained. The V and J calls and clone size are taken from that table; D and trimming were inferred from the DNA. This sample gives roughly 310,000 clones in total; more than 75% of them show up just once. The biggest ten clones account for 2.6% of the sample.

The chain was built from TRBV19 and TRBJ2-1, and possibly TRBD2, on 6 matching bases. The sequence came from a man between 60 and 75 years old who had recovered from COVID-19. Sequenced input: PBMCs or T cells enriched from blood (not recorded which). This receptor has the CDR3 CASSITSRHNEQFF. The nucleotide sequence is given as TGTGCCAGTAGTATTACTAGCAGGCACAATGAGCAGTTCTTC.